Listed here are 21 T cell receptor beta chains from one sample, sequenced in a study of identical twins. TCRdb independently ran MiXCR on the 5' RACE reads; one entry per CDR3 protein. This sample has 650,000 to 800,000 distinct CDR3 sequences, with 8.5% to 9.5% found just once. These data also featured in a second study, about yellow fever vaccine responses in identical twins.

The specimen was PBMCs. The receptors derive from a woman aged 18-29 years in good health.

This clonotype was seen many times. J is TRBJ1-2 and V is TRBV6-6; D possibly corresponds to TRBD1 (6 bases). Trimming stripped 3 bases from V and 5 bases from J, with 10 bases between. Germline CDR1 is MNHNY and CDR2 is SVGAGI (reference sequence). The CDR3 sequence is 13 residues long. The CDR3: CASSYGGGYGYTF. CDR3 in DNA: TGTGCCAGCAGTTATGGAGGGGGATATGGCTACACCTTC.

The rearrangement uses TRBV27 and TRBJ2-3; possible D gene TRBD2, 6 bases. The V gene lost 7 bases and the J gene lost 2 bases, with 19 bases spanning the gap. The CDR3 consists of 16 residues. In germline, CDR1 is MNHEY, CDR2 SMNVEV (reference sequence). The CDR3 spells CASTPRPGGLTDTQYF. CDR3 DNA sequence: TGTGCCAGCACCCCCCGCCCCGGAGGGCTCACAGATACGCAGTATTTT.

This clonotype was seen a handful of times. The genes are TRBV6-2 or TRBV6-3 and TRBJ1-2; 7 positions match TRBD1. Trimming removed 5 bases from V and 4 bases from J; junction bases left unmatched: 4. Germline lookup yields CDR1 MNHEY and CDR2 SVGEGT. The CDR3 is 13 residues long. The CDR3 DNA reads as TGTGCCAGCAGTACCGGGACAGTCTATGGCTACACCTTC. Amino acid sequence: CASSTGTVYGYTF.

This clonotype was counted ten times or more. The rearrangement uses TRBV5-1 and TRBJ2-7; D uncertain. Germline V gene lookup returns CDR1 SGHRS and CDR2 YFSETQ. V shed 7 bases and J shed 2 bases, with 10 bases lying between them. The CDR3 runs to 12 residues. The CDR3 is CASGASTYEQYF. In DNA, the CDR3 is TGCGCCAGCGGAGCCAGTACCTACGAGCAGTACTTC. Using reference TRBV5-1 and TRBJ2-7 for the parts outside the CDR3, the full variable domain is KAGVTQTPRYLIKTRGQQVTLSCSPISGHRSVSWYQQTPGQGLQFLFEYFSETQRNKGNFPGRFSGRQFSNSRSEMNVSTLELGDSALYLCASGASTYEQYFGPGTRLTVT.

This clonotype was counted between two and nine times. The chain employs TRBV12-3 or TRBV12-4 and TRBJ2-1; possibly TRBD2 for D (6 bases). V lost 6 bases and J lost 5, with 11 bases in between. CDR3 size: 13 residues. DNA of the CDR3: TGTGCCAGCAGCTCACTAGCTCACAATGAGCAGTTCTTC. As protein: CASSSLAHNEQFF.

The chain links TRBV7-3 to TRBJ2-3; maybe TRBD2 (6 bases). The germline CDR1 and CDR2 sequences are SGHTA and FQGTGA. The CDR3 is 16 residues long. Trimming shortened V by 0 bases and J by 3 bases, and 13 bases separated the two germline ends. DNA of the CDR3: TGTGCCAGCAGCTTAACGGCGGGAATTGGTACAGATACGCAGTATTTT. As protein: CASSLTAGIGTDTQYF.

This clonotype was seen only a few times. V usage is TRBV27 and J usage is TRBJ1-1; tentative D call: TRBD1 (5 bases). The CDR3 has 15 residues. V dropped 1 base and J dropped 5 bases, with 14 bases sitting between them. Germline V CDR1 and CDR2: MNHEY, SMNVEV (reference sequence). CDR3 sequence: CASSLYTGGGTEAFF. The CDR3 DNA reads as TGTGCCAGCAGTTTATATACAGGCGGAGGGACTGAAGCTTTCTTT.

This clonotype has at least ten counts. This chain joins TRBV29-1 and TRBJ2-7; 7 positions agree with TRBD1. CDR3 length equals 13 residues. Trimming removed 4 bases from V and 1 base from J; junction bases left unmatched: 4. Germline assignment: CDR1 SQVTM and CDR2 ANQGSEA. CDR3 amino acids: CSVGTGRSYEQYF. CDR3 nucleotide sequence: TGCAGCGTTGGGACAGGTCGTTCCTACGAGCAGTACTTC.

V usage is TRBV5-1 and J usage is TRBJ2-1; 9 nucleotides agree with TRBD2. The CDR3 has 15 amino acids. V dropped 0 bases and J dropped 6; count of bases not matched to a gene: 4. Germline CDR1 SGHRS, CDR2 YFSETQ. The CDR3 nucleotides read TGCGCCAGCAGCTTGGCGCTAGCGGGACTCAATGAGCAGTTCTTC. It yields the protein CASSLALAGLNEQFF.

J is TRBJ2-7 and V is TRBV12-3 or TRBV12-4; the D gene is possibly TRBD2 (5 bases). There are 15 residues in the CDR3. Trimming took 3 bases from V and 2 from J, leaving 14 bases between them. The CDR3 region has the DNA TGTGCCAGCAGTTTGGGTCGGGGTAGGGCCTACGAGCAGTACTTC. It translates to CASSLGRGRAYEQYF.

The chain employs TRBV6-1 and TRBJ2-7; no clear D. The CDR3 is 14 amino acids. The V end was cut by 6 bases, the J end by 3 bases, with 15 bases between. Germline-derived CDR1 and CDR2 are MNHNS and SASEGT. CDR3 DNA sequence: TGTGCCAGCAGCCACCTTGGTGGGGACTACGAGCAGTACTTC. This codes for CASSHLGGDYEQYF.

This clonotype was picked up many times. The CDR3 nucleotides read TGTGCCAGCGCGAGGGAAGAATCGGCGGAGCAGTACTTC. Protein: CASAREESAEQYF. This chain uses TRBV7-6 with TRBJ2-7; the D gene is possibly TRBD2 (5 bases). The CDR3 spans 13 residues. The germline V gene encodes CDR1 SGHVS and CDR2 FNYEAQ. V lost 8 bases, J lost 7 bases, and 18 bases lay in between.

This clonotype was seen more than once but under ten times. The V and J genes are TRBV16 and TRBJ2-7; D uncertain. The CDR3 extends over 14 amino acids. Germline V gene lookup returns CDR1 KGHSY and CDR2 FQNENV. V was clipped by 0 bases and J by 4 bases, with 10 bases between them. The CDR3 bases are TGTGCCAGCAGCCAATCTCCCTCTTCATACGAGCAGTACTTC. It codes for CASSQSPSSYEQYF.

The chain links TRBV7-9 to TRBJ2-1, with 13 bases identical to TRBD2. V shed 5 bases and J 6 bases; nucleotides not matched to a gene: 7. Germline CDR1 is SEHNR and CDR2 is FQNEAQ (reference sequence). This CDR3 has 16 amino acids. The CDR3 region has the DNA TGTGCCAGCAGCGCGCCTACTAGCGGGGGGGCCAATGAGCAGTTCTTC. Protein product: CASSAPTSGGANEQFF.

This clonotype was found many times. CDR3 sequence: CASSEPASLETQYF. DNA of the CDR3: TGTGCCAGCAGTGAACCTGCCTCATTGGAGACCCAGTACTTC. J is TRBJ2-5 and V is TRBV2; D is unclear. CDR1 is SNHLY and CDR2 is FYNNEI in the germline V gene. The CDR3 is 14 residues long. V was shortened by 2 bases and J by 5 bases, with 12 bases between the two germline ends. Looking up the rest from reference TRBV2 and TRBJ2-5 gives the full variable domain: EPEVTQTPSHQVTQMGQEVILRCVPISNHLYFYWYRQILGQKVEFLVSFYNNEISEKSEIFDDQFSVERPDGSNFTLKIRSTKLEDSAMYFCASSEPASLETQYFGPGTRLLVL.

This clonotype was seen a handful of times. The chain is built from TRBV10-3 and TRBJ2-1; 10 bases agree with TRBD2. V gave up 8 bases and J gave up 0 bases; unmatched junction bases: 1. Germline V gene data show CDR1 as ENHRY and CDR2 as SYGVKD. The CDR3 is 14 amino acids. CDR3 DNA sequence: TGTGCCATCGAGCGGGAGGGCTCCTACAATGAGCAGTTCTTC. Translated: CAIEREGSYNEQFF.

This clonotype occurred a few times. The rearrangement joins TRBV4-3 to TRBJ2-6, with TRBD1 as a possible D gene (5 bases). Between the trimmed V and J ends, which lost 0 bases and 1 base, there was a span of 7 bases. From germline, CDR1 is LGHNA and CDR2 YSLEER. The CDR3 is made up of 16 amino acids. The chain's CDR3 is CASSQETASGANVLTF. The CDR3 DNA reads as TGCGCCAGCAGCCAAGAGACAGCTTCTGGGGCCAACGTCCTGACTTTC.

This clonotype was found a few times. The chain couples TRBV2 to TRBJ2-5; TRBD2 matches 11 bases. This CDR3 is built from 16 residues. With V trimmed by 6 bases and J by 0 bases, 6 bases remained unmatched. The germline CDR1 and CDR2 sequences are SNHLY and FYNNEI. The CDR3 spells CASRGTSGWYQETQYF. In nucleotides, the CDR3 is TGTGCCAGCAGGGGGACTAGCGGTTGGTACCAAGAGACCCAGTACTTC.

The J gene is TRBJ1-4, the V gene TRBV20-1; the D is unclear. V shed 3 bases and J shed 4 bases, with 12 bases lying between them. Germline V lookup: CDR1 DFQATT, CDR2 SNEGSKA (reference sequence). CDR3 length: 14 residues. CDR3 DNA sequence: TGCAGTGCTAGTAGGCTTATAGTTAATGAAAAACTGTTTTTT. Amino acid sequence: CSASRLIVNEKLFF.

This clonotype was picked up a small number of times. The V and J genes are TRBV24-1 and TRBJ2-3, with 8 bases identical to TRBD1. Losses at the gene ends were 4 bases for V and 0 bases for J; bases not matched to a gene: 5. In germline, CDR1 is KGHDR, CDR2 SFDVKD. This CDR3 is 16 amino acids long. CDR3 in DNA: TGTGCCACCAGTGACCGACAGGGGCCTAGCACAGATACGCAGTATTTT. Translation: CATSDRQGPSTDTQYF.

Written as DNA, the CDR3 is TGTGCCAGCAGCCTATCCCCCGGGACGGGAACCGGGGAGCTGTTTTTT. It specifies CASSLSPGTGTGELFF. The gene calls are TRBV7-3 and TRBJ2-2, with D perhaps given as TRBD1 or TRBD2 (5 bases each). Looked up from germline, CDR1 is SGHTA and CDR2 is FQGTGA. V lost 5 bases and J 5 bases, leaving 18 bases between the germline ends. The length of the CDR3 is 16 residues.